Sequencing of this T cell receptor (beta chain) was carried out in a study of graft-versus-host responses after intestinal transplantation. Study-level information: Recipients were given multivisceral, liver-intestinal, or isolated intestinal transplants.

Trimming at V came to 8 bases and at J to 2 bases, leaving 10 bases not matched to a gene. The CDR3 contains 15 residues. Germline CDR1 MDHEN, CDR2 SYDVKM. Clones were sequenced by immunoSEQ multiplex PCR, and TCRdb holds only the in-frame ones, with some missing. The repertoire holds 35,000 to 40,000 clones, around 96% seen once, with roughly 0.71% in the top ten. V and J are TRBV28 and TRBJ2-7; 9 bases line up with TRBD1. The TCR originated in a human patient who received an intestinal transplant, so some T cells may come from the graft donor. The sample was PBMCs, taken 16 days after intestinal transplant. The CDR3 coding sequence is TGTGCCAGCGCCCAAGACAGGGGGATTGCCTACGAGCAGTACTTC. Translation: CASAQDRGIAYEQYF.